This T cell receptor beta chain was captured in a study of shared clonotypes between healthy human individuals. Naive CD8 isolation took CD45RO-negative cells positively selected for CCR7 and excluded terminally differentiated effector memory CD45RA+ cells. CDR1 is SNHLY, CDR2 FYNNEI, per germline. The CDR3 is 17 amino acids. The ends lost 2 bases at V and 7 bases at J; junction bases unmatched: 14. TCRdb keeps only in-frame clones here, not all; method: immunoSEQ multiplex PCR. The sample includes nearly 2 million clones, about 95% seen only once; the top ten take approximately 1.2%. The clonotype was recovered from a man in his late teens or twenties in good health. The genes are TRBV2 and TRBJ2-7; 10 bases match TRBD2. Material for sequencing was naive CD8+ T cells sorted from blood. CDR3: CASSETLAGEAGYEQYF. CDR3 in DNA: TGTGCCAGCAGTGAAACTCTAGCGGGAGAGGCCGGGTATGAGCAGTACTTC.